The 22 T cell receptor beta chains below come from one sample, sequenced in a study of control samples from healthy donors and cancer patients (dated by TCRdb to between 2020 and 2021). The library was obtained by the immunoSEQ multiplex PCR assay. TCRdb limited this immuneACCESS table to in-frame rearrangements with V and J called. A share of clones is missing; checked studies link under half to unresolved V genes, and the rest is unexplained. The table for this sample lists approximately 190,000 clones; over 80% of them were counted only once. The ten most abundant clones make up around 1.9% of the sample. The specimen sequenced was blood. Source of these receptors: a man younger than 45 in good health.

The rearrangement links TRBV6-5 to TRBJ2-7, with 9 nucleotides matching TRBD1. The CDR3 is 14 amino acids. The J segment lost 2 bases and the V segment lost 4 bases, leaving 3 bases of the junction unmatched. The V gene's germline CDR1 is MNHEY and CDR2 SVGAGI. The DNA of the CDR3 is TGTGCCAGCAGTTGGGGACAGGGAACCTACGAGCAGTACTTC. Its translation: CASSWGQGTYEQYF.

J is TRBJ1-2 and V is TRBV15; 8 bases are a match to TRBD1. The V and J ends lost 5 bases and 7 bases, in that order; junction bases with no gene match: 12. The CDR3 has 15 residues. CDR1 is LNHNV and CDR2 is YYDKDF in the germline V gene (reference sequence). In DNA form, the CDR3 reads TGTGCCACCAGCGTCGGACAGGGAAGGCGGTTTGGCTACACCTTC. It translates to CATSVGQGRRFGYTF.

The CDR3 protein is CASSPSPTSQYF. In DNA, the CDR3 is TGTGCCAGCAGTCCCTCACCCACCTCCCAGTACTTC. The chain recombines TRBV6-6 with TRBJ2-5, with no clear D. There are 12 residues in the CDR3. The germline V and J ends were trimmed by 5 bases and 9 bases, with 13 bases remaining between them. CDR1 is MNHNY and CDR2 is SVGAGI in the germline V gene (reference sequence).

V is TRBV2 and J is TRBJ1-5; 9 nucleotides line up with TRBD1. Germline CDR1 and CDR2: SNHLY and FYNNEI. After removal of 3 bases from V and 6 bases from J, the junction contained 6 bases not matched to a gene. There are 15 residues in the CDR3. CDR3 in DNA: TGTGCCAGCAGTGATTTACAGGGGGCCGGTCAGCCCCAGCATTTT. Translated: CASSDLQGAGQPQHF.

The rearrangement joins TRBV4-1 to TRBJ1-1; weak D call: TRBD1 (5 bases). V lost 4 bases to trimming and J lost 2 bases, with 11 bases between them. This CDR3 spans 14 amino acids. Germline V gene data show CDR1 as MGHRA and CDR2 as YSYEKL. The CDR3 coding sequence is TGCGCCAGCAGCCCACGACAGCCCAACACTGAAGCTTTCTTT. It specifies CASSPRQPNTEAFF.

The rearrangement joins TRBV7-9 to TRBJ1-1; tentatively, D is TRBD1 (6 bases). The ends were cut back, 5 bases at V and 1 base at J, with 17 bases in the middle. This CDR3 has 16 amino acids. Germline-derived CDR1 and CDR2 are SEHNR and FQNEAQ (reference sequence). CDR3: CASSPIEVTGNTEAFF. For the CDR3, the DNA is TGTGCCAGCAGCCCGATAGAAGTGACAGGGAACACTGAAGCTTTCTTT.

The genes are TRBV28 and TRBJ1-5, with 9 bases that match TRBD1. After removal of 6 bases from V and 4 bases from J, the junction contained 13 bases not matched to a gene. The CDR3 has 17 residues. Germline V CDR1 and CDR2: MDHEN, SYDVKM. CDR3 in amino acids: CASRPTQGAVGNQPQHF. The CDR3 nucleotides are TGTGCCAGCAGGCCAACACAGGGGGCGGTAGGAAATCAGCCCCAGCATTTT.

This clone was recorded once. Other nucleotide sequences from this sample produce the same CDR3. This chain joins TRBV7-9 and TRBJ2-3; 14 bases line up with TRBD2. V gave up 5 bases and J gave up 1 base; unmatched junction bases: 5. The CDR3 is 17 residues long. The germline V gene has CDR1 SEHNR and CDR2 FQNEAQ (reference sequence). The chain's CDR3 is CASSEGLAGDRTDTQYF. CDR3 coding DNA: TGTGCCAGCAGCGAGGGACTAGCGGGGGACCGCACAGATACGCAGTATTTT. The variable domain in full, with the rest retrieved from reference TRBV7-9 and TRBJ2-3, is DTGVSQNPRHKITKRGQNVTFRCDPISEHNRLYWYRQTLGQGPEFLTYFQNEAQLEKSRLLSDRFSAERPKGSFSTLEIQRTEQGDSAMYLCASSEGLAGDRTDTQYFGPGTRLTVL.

The chain is built from TRBV5-1 and TRBJ2-3; no clear D. CDR3 length equals 16 residues. Germline V CDR1 and CDR2: SGHRS, YFSETQ. V dropped 0 bases and J dropped 0 bases, with 11 bases sitting between them. The CDR3 loop reads CASSLATGSSTDTQYF. DNA of the CDR3: TGCGCCAGCAGCTTGGCCACGGGTTCTAGCACAGATACGCAGTATTTT.

The chain has TRBV29-1 and TRBJ2-2; 12 bases match TRBD1. V lost 5 bases, J lost 3 bases, and 25 bases stayed unmatched. Germline V gene sequence: CDR1 SQVTM, CDR2 ANQGSEA. This CDR3 comprises 22 residues. The CDR3 nucleotides are TGCAGCGTTTTTTCCGGCGGAACCGGGACAGGGGGCCCACGGAGGGACACCGGGGAGCTGTTTTTT. It specifies CSVFSGGTGTGGPRRDTGELFF.

A few counts support this clone. The chain couples TRBV19 to TRBJ1-1; possible D gene TRBD1, 5 bases. Germline-derived CDR1 and CDR2 are LNHDA and SQIVND (reference sequence). The CDR3 is 14 amino acids. V lost 1 base to trimming and J lost 0 bases, with 6 bases between them. CDR3 sequence: CASSIGQMNTEAFF. CDR3 in DNA: TGTGCCAGTAGTATAGGACAGATGAACACTGAAGCTTTCTTT.

The V gene is TRBV28, the J gene TRBJ1-3; D gene uncertain. Trimming left V 8 bases short and J 0 bases short, with 14 bases between. The CDR3 loop spans 15 amino acids. CDR1 and CDR2 (germline): MDHEN, SYDVKM. The DNA for the CDR3 is TGTGCCAGCGCCGCAGACGCTCCCTCTGGAAACACCATATATTTT. This sequence encodes CASAADAPSGNTIYF.

In this sample, this clone turned up once. This chain connects TRBV5-6 to TRBJ1-3; D might be TRBD1 (5 bases). V gave up 4 bases and J gave up 0 bases, with 8 bases separating them. This CDR3 has 14 amino acids. Looked up from germline, CDR1 is SGHDT and CDR2 is YYEEEE. CDR3 coding DNA: TGTGCCAGCAGCCCAGGGACCTCTGGAAACACCATATATTTT. Residues: CASSPGTSGNTIYF.

This chain joins TRBV2 and TRBJ1-1; D remains ambiguous. The CDR3 is 11 residues long. Trimming left V 5 bases short and J 11 bases short, with 12 bases between. The germline V gene has CDR1 SNHLY and CDR2 FYNNEI. The CDR3 sequence is CASSYKLSAFF. DNA of the CDR3: TGTGCCAGCAGTTACAAGTTATCGGCTTTCTTT.

This clone was observed once. This chain joins TRBV7-2 and TRBJ2-1; D could derive from TRBD1 or TRBD2 (6 bases each). The germline V and J ends were trimmed by 5 bases and 8 bases, with 13 bases remaining between them. CDR3 length: 13 residues. Germline CDR1 is SGHTA and CDR2 is FQGNSA. The CDR3 sequence is CASSPRRGHEQFF. In DNA, the CDR3 is TGTGCCAGCAGCCCCCGACGGGGGCATGAGCAGTTCTTC.

This clone has a single count. The chain links TRBV6-5 to TRBJ1-1, with D tentatively TRBD1 (6 bases). The CDR3 length is 15 residues. Looked up from germline, CDR1 is MNHEY and CDR2 is SVGAGI. The V end was cut by 6 bases, the J end by 0 bases, with 14 bases between. CDR3 sequence: CASRNRGAMNTEAFF. The CDR3 DNA is TGTGCCAGCAGAAATAGGGGGGCGATGAACACTGAAGCTTTCTTT.

The chain recombines TRBV2 with TRBJ1-6; 7 bases match TRBD1. V dropped 6 bases and J dropped 7; count of bases not matched to a gene: 6. CDR1 is SNHLY, CDR2 FYNNEI, per germline. The CDR3 sequence is 14 residues long. DNA for the CDR3: TGTGCCAGCAGCCCCGACAGGGCCAATTCACCCCTCCACTTT. This translates into CASSPDRANSPLHF. The variable domain in full, with the rest retrieved from reference TRBV2 and TRBJ1-6, is EPEVTQTPSHQVTQMGQEVILRCVPISNHLYFYWYRQILGQKVEFLVSFYNNEISEKSEIFDDQFSVERPDGSNFTLKIRSTKLEDSAMYFCASSPDRANSPLHFGNGTRLTVT.

The chain couples TRBV28 to TRBJ1-2, with 7 bases aligning to TRBD1. V was pared by 6 bases and J by 2 bases, with 9 bases of the junction left unmatched. CDR3 length: 15 amino acids. Germline V gene lookup returns CDR1 MDHEN and CDR2 SYDVKM. The CDR3 protein is CASRIYTGANYGYTF. The CDR3, as DNA: TGTGCCAGCAGAATATACACAGGGGCAAACTATGGCTACACCTTC.

This clone has just a few counts. V usage is TRBV2 and J usage is TRBJ1-2; D not certain. V dropped 6 bases and J dropped 4 bases, with 12 bases sitting between them. The CDR3 extends over 13 amino acids. In germline, CDR1 is SNHLY, CDR2 FYNNEI. This CDR3 reads CASSPGSGYGYTF. For the CDR3, the DNA is TGTGCCAGCAGCCCAGGCTCAGGCTATGGCTACACCTTC.

The V call is TRBV2, the J call TRBJ2-1, with 8 bases aligning to TRBD2. CDR1 is SNHLY, CDR2 FYNNEI, per germline. The CDR3 runs 15 residues. V lost 5 bases and J lost 7; bases outside the gene matches: 10. The CDR3 bases are TGTGCCAGCAGTCTTCGGCGGGGGGTAGAAAATGAGCAGTTCTTC. Protein product: CASSLRRGVENEQFF.

This chain links TRBV30 with TRBJ2-7; 9 bases align to TRBD2. Germline CDR1 reads GTSNPN; CDR2 reads SVGIG (reference sequence). The CDR3 totals 14 residues. The V segment lost 3 bases and the J segment 5 bases; nucleotides outside the gene matches: 8. In nucleotides, the CDR3 is TGTGCCTGGAGGTCGGGCGGGGGGGGCCACGAGCAGTACTTC. Encoded protein: CAWRSGGGGHEQYF. Supplemented by reference TRBV30 and TRBJ2-7, the full variable domain reads SQTIHQWPATLVQPVGSPLSLECTVEGTSNPNLYWYRQAAGRGLQLLFYSVGIGQISSEVPQNLSASRPQDRQFILSSKKLLLSDSGFYLCAWRSGGGGHEQYFGPGTRLTVT.

The rearrangement joins TRBV24-1 to TRBJ2-1, with 8 bases matching TRBD2. Germline CDR1 KGHDR, CDR2 SFDVKD. This CDR3 spans 16 amino acids. Trimming cost V 3 bases and J 3 bases; bases outside gene matches: 6. The DNA of the CDR3 is TGTGCCACCAGTGATGGGAGCGGGGGCCGCTACAATGAGCAGTTCTTC. Residues: CATSDGSGGRYNEQFF.